A selection of T cell receptor beta chains follows, all from one sample in a study of T cells in Graves' hyperthyroidism and ophthalmopathy. TCRdb analysed the multiplex PCR reads with MiXCR anew, one entry per CDR3 protein. Of more than 350,000 distinct CDR3 sequences listed, 15% to 20% were seen once; the top ten hold more than 30%. The material sequenced was blood. The receptors here all came from a woman aged 25 to 39 with Graves' hyperthyroidism that later progressed to Graves' ophthalmopathy. Each CDR3 is given with its conserved first and last residue. D genes are given only for firm matches. Expanded clones get a size class; other rows say once, few or many, or leave the size out.

>TRBJ1-3|NA|TRBV9|NA
CTSSVGAAAGVTIYF
TGTACCAGCAGCGTAGGCGCAGCCGCGGGTGTCACCATATATTTT
>TRBJ1-4|many|TRBV2|NA
CASSVGGTNEKLFF
TGTGCCAGCAGTGTAGGAGGGACTAATGAAAAACTGTTTTTT
>TRBJ2-1|NA|TRBV28|NA
CASSPEGYQQFF
TGTGCCAGCAGCCCCGAGGGGTACCAGCAGTTCTTC
>TRBJ2-5|many|TRBV13|TRBD2
CASSPQGGDSGEQETQYF
TGTGCCAGCAGCCCACAAGGCGGAGATAGCGGGGAACAAGAGACCCAGTACTTC
>TRBJ2-1|many|TRBV10-3|NA
CAISESANNEQFF
TGTGCCATCAGTGAGTCGGCTAACAATGAGCAGTTCTTC
>TRBJ1-1|many|TRBV5-1|NA
CASSADLNTEAFF
TGCGCCAGCAGCGCCGACTTGAACACTGAAGCTTTCTTT
>TRBJ2-5|few|TRBV6-1|TRBD2
CASSQGLAGVSQETQYF
TGTGCCAGCAGCCAGGGACTAGCGGGAGTTAGCCAAGAGACCCAGTACTTC
>TRBJ2-1|few|TRBV19|TRBD2
CASSTVLAGFRYNEQFF
TGTGCCAGTAGTACCGTACTAGCGGGTTTTCGGTACAATGAGCAGTTCTTC
>TRBJ1-6|many|TRBV18|NA
CASSHASGSYNSPLHF
TGTGCCAGCTCCCATGCCTCGGGCTCCTATAATTCACCCCTCCACTTT
>TRBJ2-1|NA|TRBV27|TRBD1
CASRIQGPLPSYNEQFF
TGTGCCAGCAGAATACAGGGGCCCTTACCGTCCTACAATGAGCAGTTCTTC
>TRBJ2-7|many|TRBV29-1|NA
CSVEVRQKPYEQYF
TGCAGCGTTGAAGTCCGACAGAAACCCTACGAGCAGTACTTC
>TRBJ2-1|many|TRBV28|TRBD1
CASSAGTGGIEQFF
TGTGCCAGCAGCGCAGGAACAGGGGGCATTGAGCAGTTCTTC
>TRBJ1-2|many|TRBV12-3/TRBV12-4|TRBD1
CASSSGTGFGGYTF
TGTGCCAGCAGTTCCGGGACAGGTTTCGGTGGCTACACCTTC
>TRBJ1-6|few|TRBV6-1|NA
CASSYSNSPLHF
TGTGCCAGCAGTTATAGTAATTCACCCCTCCACTTT
>TRBJ2-1|once|TRBV5-4|NA
CASSLAPGARVAGEHNEQFF
TGTGCCAGCAGCTTGGCTCCAGGGGCGCGCGTGGCGGGGGAGCACAATGAGCAGTTCTTC
>TRBJ2-1|many|TRBV20-1|NA
CSARDGAGPSYNEQFF
TGCAGTGCTAGAGATGGGGCGGGGCCCTCCTACAATGAGCAGTTCTTC
>TRBJ2-1|few|TRBV4-1|TRBD1
CASSRKGTPQGKGNEQFF
TGCGCCAGCAGCCGGAAAGGGACCCCACAGGGGAAAGGGAATGAGCAGTTCTTC
>TRBJ2-6|NA|TRBV20-1|NA
CSAMRVAGANVLTF
TGCAGTGCTATGAGGGTAGCGGGGGCCAACGTCCTGACTTTC
>TRBJ1-1|many|TRBV30|NA
CAWSEISGEAFF
TGTGCCTGGAGTGAAATATCAGGGGAAGCTTTCTTT
>TRBJ2-5|many|TRBV4-1|NA
CASSPRIEETQYF
TGCGCCAGCAGCCCAAGGATCGAAGAGACCCAGTACTTC
>TRBJ2-7|few|TRBV13|NA
CASSSRDYEQYF
TGTGCCAGCAGCTCCCGGGACTACGAGCAGTACTTC
>TRBJ1-2|many|TRBV2|TRBD1
CASRKDRGLSNYGYTF
TGTGCCAGCAGGAAGGACAGGGGGCTATCCAACTATGGCTACACCTTC
>TRBJ2-6|NA|TRBV12-3/TRBV12-4|TRBD1
CASSFPPDRAGANVLTF
TGTGCCAGCAGTTTTCCCCCCGACAGGGCTGGGGCCAACGTCCTGACTTTC
>TRBJ2-1|many|TRBV3-1|TRBD2
CASSHQTGTSGINEQFF
TGTGCCAGCAGCCACCAAACCGGGACTAGCGGGATCAATGAGCAGTTCTTC
>TRBJ2-3|NA|TRBV3-1|NA
CASSQGTARPDTQYF
TGTGCCAGCAGCCAAGGGACTGCACGCCCCGATACGCAGTATTTT
>TRBJ1-4|NA|TRBV5-1|NA
CASSPDLKGEEKLFF
TGCGCCAGCAGCCCAGATCTAAAAGGTGAAGAAAAACTGTTTTTT
>TRBJ2-2|NA|TRBV20-1|TRBD1
CSARDRTGGTGELFF
TGCAGTGCTAGAGATCGGACAGGGGGCACCGGGGAGCTGTTTTTT
>TRBJ2-1|many|TRBV11-2|NA
CASSLARGYYNEQFF
TGTGCCAGCAGCTTAGCTAGGGGGTACTACAATGAGCAGTTCTTC
>TRBJ1-2|few|TRBV5-6|TRBD1
CASSSLGGGNYGYTF
TGTGCCAGCAGCTCCTTAGGGGGCGGGAACTATGGCTACACCTTC
>TRBJ2-1|NA|TRBV19|NA
CASNQQGSYNEQFF
TGTGCCAGTAATCAACAGGGATCCTACAATGAGCAGTTCTTC
>TRBJ2-2|many|TRBV2|TRBD1
CASRGDSNTGELFF
TGTGCCAGCAGGGGGGACAGTAATACCGGGGAGCTGTTTTTT
>TRBJ2-6|few|TRBV3-1|NA
CASSKGYSGANVLTF
TGTGCCAGCAGCAAAGGATACTCTGGGGCCAACGTCCTGACTTTC
>TRBJ2-3|few|TRBV9|TRBD2
CASSVGSGGSTDTQYF
TGTGCCAGCAGCGTAGGGAGCGGGGGGAGCACAGATACGCAGTATTTT
>TRBJ2-5|many|TRBV6-2/TRBV6-3|NA
CASSLNQGETQYF
TGTGCCAGCAGCTTGAATCAGGGAGAGACCCAGTACTTC
>TRBJ1-5|many|TRBV2|NA
CASKGVSNQPQHF
TGTGCCAGCAAAGGGGTTAGCAATCAGCCCCAGCATTTT